These 17 T cell receptor beta chains were all obtained from the same sample, sequenced in a study of blood T cell repertoires in COVID-19. The table came from immunoSEQ multiplex PCR; TCRdb's copy has only in-frame clones and leaves some out. This sample has around 170,000 clones, with 84% found just once. Sequencing was carried out using peripheral blood. The receptors here all came from a man aged 18 to 29 with active or convalescent COVID-19.

The CDR3 DNA reads as TGTGCCAGCAGCTTTTCGGACAGGGTGGTCACTGAAGCTTTCTTT. Protein: CASSFSDRVVTEAFF. V and J are TRBV11-1 and TRBJ1-1; the match to TRBD1 covers 8 bases. CDR1 is SGHAT, CDR2 FQDESV, per germline (reference sequence). This CDR3 is built from 15 residues. The junction had 7 bases not matched to a gene; V was cut back by 3 bases and J by 4 bases.

The rearrangement joins TRBV5-1 to TRBJ2-1; no clear D. The CDR3 totals 15 residues. The germline V and J ends were trimmed by 0 bases and 2 bases, with 9 bases remaining between them. CDR1 SGHRS and CDR2 YFSETQ come from the germline V gene. The CDR3 nucleotides read TGCGCCAGCAGCTTGGCGCCGGGTCCCTACAATGAGCAGTTCTTC. It is translated as CASSLAPGPYNEQFF. The full variable domain, its missing parts supplied by reference TRBV5-1 and TRBJ2-1, is KAGVTQTPRYLIKTRGQQVTLSCSPISGHRSVSWYQQTPGQGLQFLFEYFSETQRNKGNFPGRFSGRQFSNSRSEMNVSTLELGDSALYLCASSLAPGPYNEQFFGPGTRLTVL.

J is TRBJ1-6 and V is TRBV6-5; 9 nucleotides match TRBD1. The V segment lost 2 bases and the J segment 7 bases; nucleotides outside the gene matches: 3. CDR1 is MNHEY and CDR2 is SVGAGI in the germline V gene. This CDR3 spans 15 amino acids. CDR3 amino acids: CASSYIDRGNSPLHF. CDR3 sequence (DNA): TGTGCCAGCAGTTACATCGACAGGGGGAATTCACCCCTCCACTTT.

There are many counts of this clone. The chain joins TRBV6-5 to TRBJ1-1; a weak D match, TRBD1 (6 bases). The germline V and J ends were trimmed by 0 bases and 7 bases, with 9 bases remaining between them. Germline CDR1 and CDR2: MNHEY and SVGAGI. The CDR3 sequence is 13 residues long. The CDR3 is CASSYSRGIEAFF. The CDR3 DNA reads as TGTGCCAGCAGTTACTCGAGGGGGATTGAAGCTTTCTTT.

The chain employs TRBV5-1 and TRBJ2-7; 8 bases are shared with TRBD1. J gave up 5 bases and V 4 bases, and 11 bases lay outside the gene matches. This CDR3 comprises 15 residues. Germline loops: CDR1 SGHRS, CDR2 YFSETQ. CDR3 amino acids: CASSLRRTGLDEQYF. The CDR3 DNA follows: TGCGCCAGCAGCCTACGCCGGACAGGGCTCGACGAGCAGTACTTC.

The table lists this clone with a count of one. The chain carries TRBV19 and TRBJ2-2, with TRBD1 matching over 7 bases. The V and J ends lost 6 bases and 7 bases, in that order; junction bases with no gene match: 11. CDR1 is LNHDA and CDR2 is SQIVND in the germline V gene (reference sequence). The CDR3 spans 15 residues. The CDR3 region is CASRTRQGFGGELFF. The CDR3 nucleotides are TGTGCCAGTAGAACCCGACAGGGTTTTGGCGGGGAGCTGTTTTTT.

V and J are TRBV27 and TRBJ1-1; no reliable D call. V was cut by 4 bases and J by 5 bases, with 11 bases left in between. Per the germline V gene, CDR1 is MNHEY and CDR2 is SMNVEV (reference sequence). The CDR3 sequence is 13 residues long. The chain's CDR3 is CASSSSFRTEAFF. The CDR3 DNA is TGTGCCAGCAGTTCGTCCTTCCGTACTGAAGCTTTCTTT.

This chain joins TRBV3-1 (or the pseudogene TRBV3-2) and TRBJ1-5; tentative D call: TRBD1 (5 bases). Germline assignment: CDR1 LGHDT and CDR2 YNNKEL (reference sequence). Trimming cost V 4 bases and J 0 bases, with 10 bases left between them. CDR3 length: 15 residues. CDR3 nucleotide sequence: TGTGCCAGCAGCCCGGGGGGAGATAGCAATCAGCCCCAGCATTTT. Translated: CASSPGGDSNQPQHF.

This clone was recorded once. V gene TRBV2 combines with J gene TRBJ2-2; the D is unclear. The CDR3 has 15 amino acids. V shed 6 bases and J shed 0 bases, with 11 bases lying between them. Germline V gene lookup returns CDR1 SNHLY and CDR2 FYNNEI. CDR3 bases: TGTGCCAGCAGACGTCAGGAAGCGAACACCGGGGAGCTGTTTTTT. This translates into CASRRQEANTGELFF.

The chain joins TRBV5-8 to TRBJ2-7; D not certain. Germline CDR1 reads SGHTS; CDR2 reads YDEGEE. The CDR3 covers 11 residues. Trimming took 3 bases from V and 3 from J, leaving 4 bases between them. The chain's CDR3 is CASSSYYEQYF. As DNA, the CDR3 is TGTGCCAGCAGCTCGTACTACGAGCAGTACTTC.

The chain combines TRBV2 with TRBJ1-6, with D uncertain. Per germline, CDR1 SNHLY and CDR2 FYNNEI. The CDR3 has 15 residues. The ends were cut back, 7 bases at V and 0 bases at J, with 10 bases in the middle. The CDR3, as DNA: TGTGCCAGCACCGTAACCAGCTCCTATAATTCACCCCTCCACTTT. It yields the protein CASTVTSSYNSPLHF.

The chain links TRBV19 to TRBJ2-7; D perhaps matches TRBD2 (6 bases). The V end was cut by 5 bases, the J end by 3 bases, with 11 bases between. Germline V gene sequence: CDR1 LNHDA, CDR2 SQIVND (reference sequence). The CDR3 is 13 residues long. The DNA of the CDR3 is TGTGCCAGTAGTCGGGAGTTCAACTACGAGCAGTACTTC. Protein sequence: CASSREFNYEQYF.

The chain combines TRBV7-9 with TRBJ1-2; TRBD1 might be the D (6 bases). Germline V lookup: CDR1 SEHNR, CDR2 FQNEAQ (reference sequence). This CDR3 contains 14 residues. V was cut by 1 base and J by 4 bases, with 10 bases left in between. Here the CDR3 DNA reads TGTGCCAGCAGCTTAGGGGGACACTTCTATGGCTACACCTTC. Amino acid sequence: CASSLGGHFYGYTF.

The chain recombines TRBV24-1 with TRBJ2-3; D possibly corresponds to TRBD2 (5 bases). V gave up 2 bases and J gave up 0 bases, with 14 bases separating them. The germline CDR1 and CDR2 sequences are KGHDR and SFDVKD. The CDR3 contains 17 residues. CDR3 region: CATSDSLSGASTDTQYF. Written as DNA, the CDR3 is TGTGCCACCAGTGATTCGCTGAGCGGAGCTAGCACAGATACGCAGTATTTT.

Within the sample, this clone is medium-sized (0.01 to 0.1%). This chain links TRBV6-5 with TRBJ2-7; 8 bases are shared with TRBD1. With 10 bases clipped from V and 3 bases from J, the junction kept 5 bases outside the gene matches. This CDR3 has 12 amino acids. CDR1 is MNHEY and CDR2 is SVGAGI in the germline V gene. The CDR3 region is CATGTGVYEQYF. In DNA, the CDR3 is TGTGCCACCGGGACAGGTGTCTACGAGCAGTACTTC.

This clone was found a few times. The chain carries TRBV6-1 and TRBJ2-7, with 8 nucleotides matching TRBD2. Trimming took 3 bases from V and 0 from J; bases not matched to a gene: 10. Germline V gene data show CDR1 as MNHNS and CDR2 as SASEGT. The CDR3 contains 17 residues. CDR3 in amino acids: CASSDGLAGLNSYEQYF. CDR3 DNA sequence: TGTGCCAGCAGTGATGGGCTAGCGGGCCTGAACTCCTACGAGCAGTACTTC.

The chain has TRBV6-2 or TRBV6-3 and TRBJ1-2; the match to TRBD1 covers 9 bases. The CDR3 contains 15 residues. Germline CDR1 is MNHEY and CDR2 is SVGEGT. J lost 3 bases, V lost 5 bases, and 7 bases had no gene match. CDR3 bases: TGTGCCAGCAGTCTCACAGGGGGCTTGGACTATGGCTACACCTTC. This sequence encodes CASSLTGGLDYGYTF.